This T cell receptor beta chain was captured in a study of blood T cell repertoires in COVID-19. As for the study in general: Collection of acute and convalescent COVID-19 samples took place in the United States, Italy and Spain. In each case, the material was cDNA or gDNA derived from T cells, B-cell-depleted T cells, or PBMCs.

This CDR3 spans 20 amino acids. The germline CDR1 and CDR2 sequences are LNHDA and SQIVND (reference sequence). The V gene end was trimmed by 3 bases and the J gene end by 1 base; junction bases not matched to a gene: 17. Source study methods: Estimated nucleated cell counts came from reference gene primer amplification. Assay used: immunoSEQ multiplex PCR; TCRdb lists only in-frame clones, some missing. V, J and clone size reflect that table, while D and trimming were determined from the DNA. The sample consists of approximately 28,000 clones, 75% to 85% of them appearing once. The sample comprised peripheral blood. The V and J genes are TRBV19 and TRBJ2-2; TRBD2 matches 7 bases. This TCR was sampled from a man older than 75 with active or convalescent COVID-19. In DNA form, the CDR3 reads TGTGCCAGTAGTATCCGTTTGATGGGGGGTCCTAGCGGGAACACCGGGGAGCTGTTTTTT. Protein sequence: CASSIRLMGGPSGNTGELFF.